This is a list of T cell receptor beta chains from one sample in a study of identical twins. Each CDR3 protein gets one entry after TCRdb re-called the 5' RACE reads with MiXCR. The top ten hold 3% to 4% of the sample, which has nearly 250,000 distinct CDR3 sequences, around 7% seen once. This sample was also put to use in a study of yellow fever vaccine responses in identical twins.

Sequenced sample: memory (CD45RO+) T cells sorted from blood. The receptors were gathered from a woman aged 18-30 years in good health. CDR3s include the opening cysteine and the closing phenylalanine or tryptophan. The D gene is left open where the match is weak. Rows give clone size only sometimes, using once, few, many, or a class for an expanded clone.

D	size	V	J	CDR3	DNA
-	-	TRBV2	TRBJ2-3	CASRAERLTDTQYF	TGTGCCAGTAGGGCGGAACGACTCACAGATACGCAGTATTTT
-	many	TRBV28	TRBJ2-2	CASSPIHTGELFF	TGTGCCAGCAGTCCCATCCACACCGGGGAGCTGTTTTTT
TRBD2	-	TRBV24-1	TRBJ2-3	CATSAAGTTGHTDTQYF	TGTGCCACCAGTGCCGCAGGGACTACCGGCCACACAGATACGCAGTATTTT
-	-	TRBV20-1	TRBJ2-7	CSAYTSRSSYEQYF	TGCAGTGCTTATACGAGCCGGTCTTCCTACGAGCAGTACTTC
TRBD1	-	TRBV5-1	TRBJ1-2	CASSLGTGGSHYGYTF	TGCGCCAGCAGCTTGGGCACAGGGGGATCTCATTATGGCTACACCTTC
-	many	TRBV5-5	TRBJ2-1	CASSLASGGSNEQFF	TGTGCCAGCAGCTTGGCCAGCGGAGGGAGCAATGAGCAGTTCTTC
TRBD1	many	TRBV18	TRBJ2-7	CASSLRTGPYEQYF	TGTGCCAGCTCCCTAAGGACAGGGCCCTACGAGCAGTACTTC
-	-	TRBV5-1	TRBJ2-1	CASSLAASVNNEQFF	TGCGCCAGCAGCTTGGCTGCTAGCGTGAACAATGAGCAGTTCTTC
-	many	TRBV7-6	TRBJ2-7	CASSRVSAYEQYF	TGTGCCAGCAGCCGGGTCTCTGCCTACGAGCAGTACTTC
TRBD2	many	TRBV12-3/TRBV12-4	TRBJ2-3	CASRPTSAGTQYF	TGTGCCAGCAGACCGACTAGCGCGGGAACGCAGTATTTT
-	-	TRBV2	TRBJ1-5	CASSEGGYQPQHF	TGTGCCAGCAGTGAGGGAGGGTATCAGCCCCAGCATTTT
-	-	TRBV4-2	TRBJ2-3	CASSQDRGGGVDTQYF	TGTGCCAGCAGCCAAGATAGGGGGGGGGGTGTAGATACGCAGTATTTT
TRBD1	-	TRBV6-5	TRBJ1-4	CASSSGQTNEKLFF	TGTGCCAGCAGTTCGGGACAGACTAATGAAAAACTGTTTTTT
-	many	TRBV24-1	TRBJ2-1	CATSQLYNEQFF	TGTGCCACCAGCCAACTTTACAATGAGCAGTTCTTC
-	few	TRBV7-9	TRBJ2-2	CASRTPGTKGAGELFF	TGTGCCAGCAGAACCCCCGGGACTAAGGGGGCCGGGGAGCTGTTTTTT
-	many	TRBV7-7	TRBJ2-1	CASSPSLSSYNEQFF	TGTGCCAGCAGCCCGTCCCTGAGCTCCTACAATGAGCAGTTCTTC
TRBD1	many	TRBV29-1	TRBJ1-1	CSVEALTGSTEAFF	TGCAGCGTTGAAGCCCTGACAGGGAGCACTGAAGCTTTCTTT
TRBD2	-	TRBV10-2	TRBJ2-1	CASRTGTSGYNEQFF	TGCGCCAGCAGAACCGGGACTAGCGGATACAATGAGCAGTTCTTC
-	few	TRBV25-1	TRBJ1-2	CASSDTQVPLNYGYTF	TGTGCCAGCAGTGACACTCAGGTTCCCCTTAACTATGGCTACACCTTC
-	few	TRBV24-1	TRBJ2-3	CATSGLDSKADTQYF	TGTGCCACCAGTGGCTTGGACAGTAAGGCAGATACGCAGTATTTT
-	-	TRBV5-1	TRBJ1-1	CASSFVDGTSEAFF	TGCGCCAGCAGCTTCGTGGACGGCACATCTGAAGCTTTCTTT
-	-	TRBV6-4	TRBJ1-1	CASSVLGNTEAFF	TGTGCCAGCAGTGTCTTGGGGAACACTGAAGCTTTCTTT
TRBD1	many	TRBV15	TRBJ1-5	CATSRGTGGNQPQHF	TGTGCCACCAGCAGAGGGACAGGTGGCAATCAGCCCCAGCATTTT
-	few	TRBV6-5	TRBJ1-1	CASSYSPQGRNTEAFF	TGTGCCAGCAGTTACTCCCCGCAGGGGCGGAACACTGAAGCTTTCTTT
TRBD1	many	TRBV4-1	TRBJ2-3	CASSQGGQGADTQYF	TGCGCCAGCAGCCAAGGTGGACAGGGTGCGGATACGCAGTATTTT
-	-	TRBV5-1	TRBJ1-2	CASSLEGDAGYTF	TGCGCCAGCAGCTTGGAAGGGGACGCTGGCTACACCTTC
-	many	TRBV5-1	TRBJ2-3	CASSLRLPTDTQYF	TGCGCCAGCAGCTTGCGGTTACCCACAGATACGCAGTATTTT
TRBD2	many	TRBV29-1	TRBJ2-2	CSVNGLAGGITGELFF	TGCAGCGTCAATGGACTAGCGGGAGGGATCACCGGGGAGCTGTTTTTT
-	many	TRBV7-9	TRBJ1-4	CASTSGVSANEKLFF	TGTGCCAGCACCTCGGGGGTATCGGCTAATGAAAAACTGTTTTTT
TRBD1	many	TRBV5-1	TRBJ2-1	CASSLEPGQGISNEQFF	TGCGCCAGCAGCTTAGAACCGGGACAGGGAATTTCGAATGAGCAGTTCTTC
-	many	TRBV5-1	TRBJ2-6	CASSLWVSESSGANVLTF	TGCGCCAGCAGCTTGTGGGTTAGCGAGAGCTCTGGGGCCAACGTCCTGACTTTC
TRBD2	-	TRBV3-1	TRBJ2-4	CASSQAITSGGVIQYF	TGTGCCAGCAGCCAAGCTATAACTAGCGGGGGTGTCATTCAGTACTTC
TRBD1	few	TRBV29-1	TRBJ1-5	CSVRQGNSNQPQHF	TGCAGCGTCCGACAGGGCAATAGCAATCAGCCCCAGCATTTT
TRBD1	-	TRBV19	TRBJ1-5	CAPDASGGLGQPQHF	TGTGCCCCCGACGCCTCAGGGGGCTTGGGTCAGCCCCAGCATTTT
-	few	TRBV4-1	TRBJ2-1	CASSQETGRNEQFF	TGCGCCAGCAGCCAAGAGACAGGGAGGAATGAGCAGTTCTTC
-	many	TRBV28	TRBJ2-1	CASSIPGLVNNEQFF	TGTGCCAGCAGCATACCGGGACTTGTAAACAATGAGCAGTTCTTC
TRBD2	-	TRBV9	TRBJ2-7	CASSVGGSPYEQYF	TGTGCCAGCAGCGTAGGCGGGAGCCCCTACGAGCAGTACTTC
-	few	TRBV29-1	TRBJ2-5	CSVVTGIETQYF	TGCAGCGTAGTAACAGGGATCGAGACCCAGTACTTC
-	many	TRBV5-6	TRBJ2-5	CASSLGRVGLTQYF	TGTGCCAGCAGCTTGGGCCGGGTAGGGCTGACCCAGTACTTC
-	few	TRBV15	TRBJ2-6	CATSSAGGLSGANVLTF	TGTGCCACCAGCAGTGCCGGCGGGTTATCTGGGGCCAACGTCCTGACTTTC
TRBD2	-	TRBV20-1	TRBJ2-1	CSAGAGGRSAEQFF	TGCAGTGCTGGAGCGGGAGGGCGTAGTGCTGAGCAGTTCTTC
TRBD1	few	TRBV4-1	TRBJ1-2	CASSQIGQGALGYTF	TGCGCCAGCAGCCAAATCGGACAGGGGGCCCTCGGCTACACCTTC
-	few	TRBV2	TRBJ1-2	CASTLTGSGYGYTF	TGTGCCAGCACCCTCACGGGCAGCGGGTATGGCTACACCTTC
TRBD1	few	TRBV3-1	TRBJ1-4	CASSQVGQGGEKLFF	TGTGCCAGCAGCCAAGTGGGACAGGGCGGTGAAAAACTGTTTTTT
TRBD2	many	TRBV5-4	TRBJ2-1	CASSLGLAGGNEQFF	TGCGCCAGCAGCTTGGGACTAGCGGGAGGCAATGAGCAGTTCTTC
-	few	TRBV7-6	TRBJ1-6	CASSLEGGPGVSYNSPLHF	TGTGCCAGCAGCTTAGAGGGGGGCCCGGGCGTCTCCTATAATTCACCCCTCCACTTT
TRBD1	-	TRBV5-1	TRBJ1-1	CASSSITPGQGAEAFF	TGCGCCAGCAGCTCAATCACCCCGGGACAGGGGGCTGAAGCTTTCTTT
-	many	TRBV7-2	TRBJ1-4	CASSLASSNEKLFF	TGTGCCAGCAGCTTAGCTTCGAGTAACGAAAAACTGTTTTTT
-	few	TRBV5-1	TRBJ2-5	CATHTGSGETQYF	TGCGCCACCCATACAGGGTCGGGGGAGACCCAGTACTTC
TRBD1	-	TRBV7-2	TRBJ1-5	CASSQGQVYQPQHF	TGTGCCAGCAGCCAAGGACAGGTCTATCAGCCCCAGCATTTT
-	-	TRBV20-1	TRBJ1-3	CSARQAPGGNTIYF	TGCAGTGCTAGACAGGCCCCCGGGGGAAACACCATATATTTT
-	-	TRBV2	TRBJ1-1	CASSDQGLNTEAFF	TGTGCCAGCAGTGATCAGGGGCTGAACACTGAAGCTTTCTTT
TRBD2	few	TRBV15	TRBJ2-7	CATSRDWPSGNYEQYF	TGTGCCACCAGCAGAGATTGGCCTAGCGGTAACTACGAGCAGTACTTC